This T cell receptor (beta chain) was found in a study of T cell repertoires in cytomegalovirus infection. TCRdb reprocessed the reads with MiXCR, giving one entry per CDR3 protein. The sample carries hundreds of thousands of distinct CDR3 sequences, around 32% recorded once. This clonotype appeared a single time. What it binds is unknown. Germline V CDR1 and CDR2: SGHVT, SQSDAQ. V gave up 3 bases and J gave up 7 bases; unmatched junction bases: 5. The CDR3 is 15 amino acids. This receptor was identified in a human donor in good health (CMV status not recorded). Some clones in this sample may be carry-over from other donors' samples. The chain combines TRBV7-4 with TRBJ2-2; 10 nucleotides agree with TRBD1. The specimen comprised cultured CD8+ T cells from PBMCs, sampled from culture after CMV antigen stimulation. CDR3: CASSFGTGVNGELFF. The CDR3 nucleotides are TGTGCCAGCAGCTTCGGGACAGGGGTCAACGGGGAGCTGTTTTTT.